At least ten counts were recorded for the clone carrying this T cell receptor beta chain. The data were obtained in a study of early T cells in non-severe SARS-CoV-2 infection. Study details: The input, bulk RNA from unsorted whole blood, was sequenced, and chains were unpaired.

As part of library construction, unique molecular identifiers were attached to individual cDNA molecules. TCRdb redid the calling of the 5' RACE reads with MiXCR, one entry per CDR3 protein. The sample has fewer than 50,000 distinct CDR3 sequences; about 7% are singletons. Sequencing was carried out using whole blood. The TCR was taken from an adult who was a healthcare worker with PCR-confirmed SARS-CoV-2 infection or an uninfected control (not recorded which).

CDR3 in DNA: TGTGCCATCAGTGAGTCCGCCGGGACCTCTCAGTACTTC. Translated, it gives CAISESAGTSQYF. The chain joins TRBV10-3 to TRBJ2-4; D tentatively reads TRBD1 or TRBD2 (5 bases each). Trimming took 0 bases from V and 12 from J, leaving 12 bases between them. Germline V lookup: CDR1 ENHRY, CDR2 SYGVKD. CDR3 length: 13 amino acids.